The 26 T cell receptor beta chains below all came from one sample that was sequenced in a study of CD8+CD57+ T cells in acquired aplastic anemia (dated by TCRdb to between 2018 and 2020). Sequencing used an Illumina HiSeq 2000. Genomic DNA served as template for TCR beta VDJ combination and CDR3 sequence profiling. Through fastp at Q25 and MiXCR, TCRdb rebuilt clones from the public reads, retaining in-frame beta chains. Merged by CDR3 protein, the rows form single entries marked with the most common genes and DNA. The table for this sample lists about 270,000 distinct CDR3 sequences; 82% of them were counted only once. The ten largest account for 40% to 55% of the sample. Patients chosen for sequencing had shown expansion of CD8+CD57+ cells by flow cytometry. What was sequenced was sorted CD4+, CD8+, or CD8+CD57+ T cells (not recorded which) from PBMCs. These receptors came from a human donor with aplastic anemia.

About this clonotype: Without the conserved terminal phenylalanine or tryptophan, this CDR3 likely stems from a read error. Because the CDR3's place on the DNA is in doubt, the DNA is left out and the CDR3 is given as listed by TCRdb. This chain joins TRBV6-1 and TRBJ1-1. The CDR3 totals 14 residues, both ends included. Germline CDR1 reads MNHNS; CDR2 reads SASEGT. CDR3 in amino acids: CASQQLLGVGEIAS.

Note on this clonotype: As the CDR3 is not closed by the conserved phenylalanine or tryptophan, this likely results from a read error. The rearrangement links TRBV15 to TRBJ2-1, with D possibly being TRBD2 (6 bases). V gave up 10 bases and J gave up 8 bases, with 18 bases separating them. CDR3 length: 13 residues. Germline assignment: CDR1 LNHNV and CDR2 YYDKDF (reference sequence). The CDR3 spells CASSDRGIHEQFY. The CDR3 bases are TGTGCCAGCAGTGATCGGGGGATACATGAGCAGTTCTAC.

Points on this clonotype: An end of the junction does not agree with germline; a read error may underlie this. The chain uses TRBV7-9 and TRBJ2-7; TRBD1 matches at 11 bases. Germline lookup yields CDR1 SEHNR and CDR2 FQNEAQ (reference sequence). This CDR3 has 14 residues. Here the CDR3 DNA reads TGTGCCAGCAGCTGGACAGGGGGCGCCGACGAGCACTACTTC. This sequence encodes CASSWTGGADEHYF.

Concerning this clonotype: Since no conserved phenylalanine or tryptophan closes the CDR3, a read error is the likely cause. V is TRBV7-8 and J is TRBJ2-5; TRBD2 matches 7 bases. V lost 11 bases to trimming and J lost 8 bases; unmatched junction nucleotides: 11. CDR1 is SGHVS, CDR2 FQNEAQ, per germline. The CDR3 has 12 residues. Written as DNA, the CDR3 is TGTGCCGTTCTTGGGGGGGGGGGTACCCAGTACTTG. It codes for CAVLGGGGTQYL.

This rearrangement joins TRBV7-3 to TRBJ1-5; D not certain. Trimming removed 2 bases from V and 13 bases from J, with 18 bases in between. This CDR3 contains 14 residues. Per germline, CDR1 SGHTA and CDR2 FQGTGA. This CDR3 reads CASSLAGCPDTQHF. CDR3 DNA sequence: TGTGCCAGCAGCTTAGCGGGGTGCCCCGATACGCAGCATTTT.

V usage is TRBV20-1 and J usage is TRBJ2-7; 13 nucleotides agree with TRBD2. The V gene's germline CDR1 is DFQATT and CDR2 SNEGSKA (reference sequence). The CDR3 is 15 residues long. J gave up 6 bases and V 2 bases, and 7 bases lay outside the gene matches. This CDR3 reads CSARSGTSGKSEQYF. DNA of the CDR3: TGCAGTGCTAGATCCGGGACTAGCGGGAAAAGCGAGCAGTACTTC.

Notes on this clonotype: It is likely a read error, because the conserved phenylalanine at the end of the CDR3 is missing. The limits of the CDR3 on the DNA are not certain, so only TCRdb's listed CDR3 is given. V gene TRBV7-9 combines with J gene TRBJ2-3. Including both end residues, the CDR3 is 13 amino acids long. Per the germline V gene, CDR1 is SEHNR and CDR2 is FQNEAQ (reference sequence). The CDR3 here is CASSLDLTGTTYA.

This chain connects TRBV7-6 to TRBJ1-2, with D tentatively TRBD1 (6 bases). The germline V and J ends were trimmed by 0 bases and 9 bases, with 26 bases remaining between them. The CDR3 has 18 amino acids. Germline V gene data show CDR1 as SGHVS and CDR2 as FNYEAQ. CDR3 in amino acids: CASSLANGTKDPQESYTF. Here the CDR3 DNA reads TGTGCCAGCAGCTTAGCCAACGGGACAAAAGACCCTCAGGAGAGCTACACCTTC.

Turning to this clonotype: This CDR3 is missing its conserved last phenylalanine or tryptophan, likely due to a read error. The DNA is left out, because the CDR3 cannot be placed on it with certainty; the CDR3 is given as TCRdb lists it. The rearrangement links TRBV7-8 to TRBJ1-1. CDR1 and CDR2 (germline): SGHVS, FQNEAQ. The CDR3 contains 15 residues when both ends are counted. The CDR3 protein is CASSLAGGPDTEAFV.

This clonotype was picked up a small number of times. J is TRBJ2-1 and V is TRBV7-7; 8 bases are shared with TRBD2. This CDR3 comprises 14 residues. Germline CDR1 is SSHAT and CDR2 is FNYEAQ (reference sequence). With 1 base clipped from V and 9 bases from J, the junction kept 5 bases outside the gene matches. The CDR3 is CASSLGRGESEQFF. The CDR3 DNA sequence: TGTGCCAGCAGCTTAGGGCGGGGGGAGAGTGAGCAGTTCTTC.

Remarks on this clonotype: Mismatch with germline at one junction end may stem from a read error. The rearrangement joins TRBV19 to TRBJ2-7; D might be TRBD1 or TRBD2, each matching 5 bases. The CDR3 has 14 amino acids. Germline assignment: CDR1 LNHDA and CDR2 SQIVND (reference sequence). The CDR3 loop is CASSILGQWDDQYF. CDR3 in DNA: TGTGCCAGTAGCATTCTTGGGCAGTGGGACGACCAGTACTTC.

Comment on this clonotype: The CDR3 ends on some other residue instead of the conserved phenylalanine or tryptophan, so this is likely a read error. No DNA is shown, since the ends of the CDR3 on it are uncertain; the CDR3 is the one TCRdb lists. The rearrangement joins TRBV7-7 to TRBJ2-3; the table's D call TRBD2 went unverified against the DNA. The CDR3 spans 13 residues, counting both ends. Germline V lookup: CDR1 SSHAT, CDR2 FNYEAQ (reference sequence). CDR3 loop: CSPRIRARTLKLS.

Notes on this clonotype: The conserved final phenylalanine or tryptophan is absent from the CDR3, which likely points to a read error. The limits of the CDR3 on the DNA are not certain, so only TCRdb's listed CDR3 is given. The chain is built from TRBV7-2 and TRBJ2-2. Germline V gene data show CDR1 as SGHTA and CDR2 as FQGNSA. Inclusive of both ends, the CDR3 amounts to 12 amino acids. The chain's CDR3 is CASSLEPGEKSL.

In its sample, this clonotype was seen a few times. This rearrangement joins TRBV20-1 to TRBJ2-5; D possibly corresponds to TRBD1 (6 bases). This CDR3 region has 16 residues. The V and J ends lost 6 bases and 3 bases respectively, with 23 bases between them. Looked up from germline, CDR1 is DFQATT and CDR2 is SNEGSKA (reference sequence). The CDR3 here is CSASSLAHGTKETQYF. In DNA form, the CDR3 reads TGCAGTGCCAGCAGCTTAGCCCACGGGACAAAAGAGACCCAGTACTTC.

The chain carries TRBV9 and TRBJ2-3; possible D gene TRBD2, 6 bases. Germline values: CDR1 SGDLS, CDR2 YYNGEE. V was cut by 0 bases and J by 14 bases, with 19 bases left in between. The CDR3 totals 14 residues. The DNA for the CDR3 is TGTGCCAGCAGCGTAGGGGGAGGTCCCGAGTCTTTGTATTTT. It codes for CASSVGGGPESLYF.

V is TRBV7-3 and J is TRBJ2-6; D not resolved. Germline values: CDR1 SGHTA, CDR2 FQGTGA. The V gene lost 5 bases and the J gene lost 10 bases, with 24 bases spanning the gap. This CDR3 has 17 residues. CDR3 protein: CASSQGSGASYENVLTF. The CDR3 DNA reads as TGTGCCAGCAGCCAAGGCTCGGGCGCCTCATACGAGAACGTCCTGACTTTC.

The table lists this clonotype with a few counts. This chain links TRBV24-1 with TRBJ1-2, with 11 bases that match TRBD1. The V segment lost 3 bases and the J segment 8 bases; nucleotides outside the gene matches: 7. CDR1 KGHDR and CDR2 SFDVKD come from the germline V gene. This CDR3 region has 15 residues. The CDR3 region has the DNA TGTGCCACCAGTGATCCTGGACAGGGGGCGGACGGCTACACCTTC. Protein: CATSDPGQGADGYTF.

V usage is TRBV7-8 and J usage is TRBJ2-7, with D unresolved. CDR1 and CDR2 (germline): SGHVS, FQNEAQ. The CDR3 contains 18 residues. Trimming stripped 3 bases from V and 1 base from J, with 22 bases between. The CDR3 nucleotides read TGTGCCAGCAGCTTTCAGCGAGACCCGGAAACCCTTTCCTACGAGCAGTACGTC. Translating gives CASSFQRDPETLSYEQYV.

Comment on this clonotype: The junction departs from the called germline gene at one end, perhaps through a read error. The CDR3 spells CASSIRPGSNVLTF. The CDR3 nucleotides read TGTGCCAGTAGTATCCGCCCCGGGTCCAACGTCCTGACGTTC. This sequence joins TRBV19 and TRBJ2-6; no definite D call. This CDR3 contains 14 residues. Germline values: CDR1 LNHDA, CDR2 SQIVND (reference sequence).

The CDR3 reads CASSLEGGGYNAPLHF. CDR3 nucleotides: TGTGCCAGCAGCTTGGAGGGGGGCGGCTATAATGCTCCCCTCCACTTT. V is TRBV7-9 and J is TRBJ1-6; a possible D gene is TRBD1 (6 bases). The CDR3 spans 16 residues. Germline V CDR1 and CDR2: SEHNR, FQNEAQ (reference sequence). V lost 3 bases and J lost 13, with 22 bases in between.

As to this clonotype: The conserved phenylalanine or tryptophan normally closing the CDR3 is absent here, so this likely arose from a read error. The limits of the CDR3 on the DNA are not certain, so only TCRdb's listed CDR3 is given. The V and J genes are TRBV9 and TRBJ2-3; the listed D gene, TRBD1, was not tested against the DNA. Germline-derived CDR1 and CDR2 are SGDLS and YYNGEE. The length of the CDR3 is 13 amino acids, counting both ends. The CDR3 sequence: CASSLAQGQAYTV.

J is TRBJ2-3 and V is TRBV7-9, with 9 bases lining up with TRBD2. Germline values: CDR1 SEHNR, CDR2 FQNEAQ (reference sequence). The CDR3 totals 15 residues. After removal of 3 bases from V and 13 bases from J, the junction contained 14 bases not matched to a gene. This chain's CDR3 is CASSFERSGGSTEYF. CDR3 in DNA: TGTGCCAGCAGCTTTGAGAGAAGCGGGGGGAGCACGGAGTATTTT.

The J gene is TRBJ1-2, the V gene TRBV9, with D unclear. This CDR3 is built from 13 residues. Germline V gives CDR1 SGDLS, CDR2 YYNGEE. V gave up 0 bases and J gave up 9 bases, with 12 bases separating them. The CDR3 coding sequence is TGTGCCAGCAGCGTAGAGGCAGATACGCGCTACACCTTC. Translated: CASSVEADTRYTF.

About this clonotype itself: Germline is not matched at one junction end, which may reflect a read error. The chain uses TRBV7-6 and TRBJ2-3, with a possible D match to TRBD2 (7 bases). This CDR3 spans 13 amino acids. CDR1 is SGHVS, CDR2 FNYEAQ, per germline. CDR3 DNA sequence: TGTGCCAGCAGCCGAGGGGGGACTACCTACGAGCATTTC. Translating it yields CASSRGGTTYEHF.

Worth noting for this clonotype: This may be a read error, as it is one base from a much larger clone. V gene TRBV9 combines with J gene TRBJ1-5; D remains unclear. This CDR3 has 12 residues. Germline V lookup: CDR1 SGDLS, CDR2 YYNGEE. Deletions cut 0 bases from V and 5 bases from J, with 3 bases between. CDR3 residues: CASSVDHQPQHF. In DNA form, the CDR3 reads TGTGCCAGCAGCGTAGACCATCAGCCCCAGCATTTT.

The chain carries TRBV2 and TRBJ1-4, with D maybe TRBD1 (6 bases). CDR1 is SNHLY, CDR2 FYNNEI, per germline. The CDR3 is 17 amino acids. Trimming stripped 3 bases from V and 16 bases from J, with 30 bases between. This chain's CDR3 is CASSELTGNTIYDGQFF. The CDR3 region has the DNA TGTGCCAGCAGTGAGTTGACAGGAAACACCATATATGATGGACAGTTTTTT. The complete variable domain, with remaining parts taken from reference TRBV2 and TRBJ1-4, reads EPEVTQTPSHQVTQMGQEVILRCVPISNHLYFYWYRQILGQKVEFLVSFYNNEISEKSEIFDDQFSVERPDGSNFTLKIRSTKLEDSAMYFCASSELTGNTIYDGQFFGSGTQLSVL.